Below, 2 T cell receptor beta chains from the same sample are listed, as sequenced in a study of Graves' ophthalmopathy and Graves' hyperthyroidism. RNA transcripts were the source from which TCR beta CDR3 regions were amplified. Investigators did first-round RT-PCR with HTBI primers, then second-round multiplex PCR. TCRdb reprocessed the multiplex PCR reads with MiXCR, giving one entry per CDR3 protein. The repertoire has around 1.1 million distinct CDR3 sequences, roughly 35% of them found once; the top ten carry around 10%. Material: peripheral blood or thyroid tissue (not recorded which). These receptors originate from an adult man with Graves' hyperthyroidism.

This clonotype was observed at least ten times. The gene calls are TRBV11-2 and TRBJ1-2, with 9 bases that match TRBD1. The germline V gene encodes CDR1 SGHAT and CDR2 FQNNGV. V shed 6 bases, J shed 3 bases, and the junction held 14 bases outside the gene matches. The CDR3 totals 17 residues. CDR3 residues: CASSWTGTGPLYYGYTF. For the CDR3, the DNA is TGTGCCAGCAGTTGGACCGGGACAGGGCCCTTGTACTATGGCTACACCTTC.

The chain has TRBV28 and TRBJ1-2; D is possibly TRBD1 (5 bases). Trimming took off 5 bases at V and 3 bases at J, with 13 bases between the two ends. The CDR3 spans 14 residues. Germline CDR1 is MDHEN and CDR2 is SYDVKM. The CDR3 DNA is TGTGCCAGCAGTCCCCAAGGGACCTACTATGGCTACACCTTC. Translation: CASSPQGTYYGYTF.